Described below is a single T cell receptor (beta chain) sequence and its context. The sample belongs to a study of T cell responses to AZD1222 COVID-19 vaccine. Profiling relied on immunoSEQ multiplex PCR, and the TCRdb table lists in-frame clones only, not all of them. Found here are approximately 84,000 clones, 83% of them singletons; the top ten hold approximately 1.3%. The germline V gene has CDR1 SGHTA and CDR2 FQGNSA. V was clipped by 6 bases and J by 2 bases, with 13 bases between them. This CDR3 comprises 14 residues. The rearrangement uses TRBV7-2 and TRBJ1-2, with D maybe TRBD1 (5 bases). This sequence originates from an adult who received the AZD1222 COVID-19 vaccine. The sample here was peripheral blood, taken 28 days after the second AZD1222 dose. The DNA of the CDR3 is TGTGCCAGCAGTAAGGGGCACCAAAACTATGGCTACACCTTC. Residues: CASSKGHQNYGYTF.